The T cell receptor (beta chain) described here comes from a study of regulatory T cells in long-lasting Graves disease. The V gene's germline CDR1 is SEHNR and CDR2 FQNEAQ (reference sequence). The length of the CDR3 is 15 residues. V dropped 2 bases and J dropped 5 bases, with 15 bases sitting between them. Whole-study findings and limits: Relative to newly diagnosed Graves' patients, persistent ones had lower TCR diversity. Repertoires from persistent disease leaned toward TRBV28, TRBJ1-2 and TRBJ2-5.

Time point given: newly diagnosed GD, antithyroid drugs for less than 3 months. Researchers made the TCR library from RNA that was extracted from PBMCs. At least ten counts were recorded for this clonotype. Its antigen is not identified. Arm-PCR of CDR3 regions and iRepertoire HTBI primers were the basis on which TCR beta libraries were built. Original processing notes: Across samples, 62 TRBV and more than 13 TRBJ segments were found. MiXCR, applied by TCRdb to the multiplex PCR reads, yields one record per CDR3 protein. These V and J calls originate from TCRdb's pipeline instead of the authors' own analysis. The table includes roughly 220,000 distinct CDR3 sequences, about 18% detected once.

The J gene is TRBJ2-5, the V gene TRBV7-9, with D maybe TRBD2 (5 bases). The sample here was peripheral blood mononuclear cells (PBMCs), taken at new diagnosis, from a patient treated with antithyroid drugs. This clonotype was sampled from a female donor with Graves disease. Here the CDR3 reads CASSLIGKGYETQYF. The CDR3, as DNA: TGTGCCAGCAGCTTAATCGGGAAAGGGTACGAGACCCAGTACTTC.